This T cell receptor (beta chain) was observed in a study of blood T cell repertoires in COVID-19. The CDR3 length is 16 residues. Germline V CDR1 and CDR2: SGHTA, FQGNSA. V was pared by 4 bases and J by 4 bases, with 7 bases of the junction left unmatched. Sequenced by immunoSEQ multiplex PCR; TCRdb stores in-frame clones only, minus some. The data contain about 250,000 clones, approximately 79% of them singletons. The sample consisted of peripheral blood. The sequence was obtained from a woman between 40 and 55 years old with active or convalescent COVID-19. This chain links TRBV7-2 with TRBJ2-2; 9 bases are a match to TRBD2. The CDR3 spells CASSSDPAGGTGELFF. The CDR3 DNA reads TGTGCCAGCAGCTCCGATCCAGCGGGGGGCACCGGGGAGCTGTTTTTT.